This T cell receptor (beta chain) was sequenced for a study of T cell repertoires in cytomegalovirus infection. On this clonotype: With a much larger clone just one base away, this may be a read error.

The CDR3 is 15 amino acids. Trimming pared 2 bases from V and 6 bases from J, leaving 16 bases between. TCRdb fed the reads into MiXCR, producing one record per CDR3 protein. The sample consists of some 200,000 distinct CDR3 sequences, less than 9.5% of them appearing once. This TCR was sampled from a human donor in good health (CMV status not recorded). Some clones in this sample may be carry-over from other donors' samples. Sequences were obtained from PBMCs. The genes are TRBV12-3 or TRBV12-4 and TRBJ1-1; TRBD1 might be the D (5 bases). CDR3 sequence: CASSLPLQVAAEAFF. The CDR3 DNA follows: TGTGCCAGCAGTTTACCTTTACAGGTGGCCGCTGAAGCTTTCTTT.